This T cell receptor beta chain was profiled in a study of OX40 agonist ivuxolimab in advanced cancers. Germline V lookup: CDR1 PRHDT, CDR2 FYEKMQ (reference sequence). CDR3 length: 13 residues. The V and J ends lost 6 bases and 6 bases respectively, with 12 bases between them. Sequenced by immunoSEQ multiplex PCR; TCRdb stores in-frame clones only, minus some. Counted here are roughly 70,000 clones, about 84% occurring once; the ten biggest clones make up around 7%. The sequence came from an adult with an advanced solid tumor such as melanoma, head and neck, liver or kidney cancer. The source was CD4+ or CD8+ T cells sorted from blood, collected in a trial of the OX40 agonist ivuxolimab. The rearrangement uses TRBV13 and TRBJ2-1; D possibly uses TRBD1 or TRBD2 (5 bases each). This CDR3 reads CASSLGVRNEQFF. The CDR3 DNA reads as TGTGCCAGCAGTCTGGGGGTCCGCAATGAGCAGTTCTTC.